This T cell receptor beta chain was documented in a study of post-analysis software for immune sequencing data. Unique molecular identifiers featured in each of the TCR beta cDNA libraries. TCRdb re-called the PCR reads with MiXCR, one entry per CDR3 protein. Counted here are more than 450,000 distinct CDR3 sequences, about 40% occurring once; the ten biggest clones make up about 1.8%. Trimming removed 5 bases from V and 5 bases from J, with 21 bases in between. The CDR3 loop spans 16 amino acids. Of note for this clonotype: The antigen is not known.

The study, taken as a whole, reports: Controls showed lower frequencies than patients for roughly five TRBV segments, and TRBV5-6, TRBV5-1 and TRBV20-1 were among these. F measure showed strong co-clustering of same-batch samples. A significant reduction in normalized Chao1 diversity was observed in multiple sclerosis patients versus controls.

The receptor was isolated from a girl aged 5-17 years with multiple sclerosis. V gene TRBV12-3 or TRBV12-4 combines with J gene TRBJ2-5, with D possibly TRBD2 on 5 matching bases. What was sequenced was blood. CDR3 amino acids: CASSDARGLRTETQYF. Written as DNA, the CDR3 is TGTGCCAGCAGTGACGCGAGAGGACTGAGGACGGAGACCCAGTACTTC.